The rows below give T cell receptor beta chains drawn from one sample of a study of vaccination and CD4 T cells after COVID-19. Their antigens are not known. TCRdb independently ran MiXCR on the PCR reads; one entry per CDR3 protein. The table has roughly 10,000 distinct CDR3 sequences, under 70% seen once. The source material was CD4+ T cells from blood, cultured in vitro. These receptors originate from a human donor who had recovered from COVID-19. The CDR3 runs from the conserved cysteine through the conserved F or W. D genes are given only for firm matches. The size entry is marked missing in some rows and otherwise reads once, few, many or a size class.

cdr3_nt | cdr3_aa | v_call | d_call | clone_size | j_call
TGTGCCAGCGAAGGACAGGGCCGCACTGAAGCTTTCTTT | CASEGQGRTEAFF | TRBV25-1 | TRBD1 | NA | TRBJ1-1
TGCAGTGCTAGAGGGACAGGAGAGACCCAGTACTTC | CSARGTGETQYF | TRBV20-1 | TRBD1 | few | TRBJ2-5
TGTGCCAGCAGTTTGGACGGCGGGCAGGACACTGAAGCTTTCTTT | CASSLDGGQDTEAFF | TRBV12-3/TRBV12-4 | NA | NA | TRBJ1-1
TGTGCCAGCAGCAAAGGACGGCGGAACACTGAAGCTTTCTTT | CASSKGRRNTEAFF | TRBV7-2 | NA | few | TRBJ1-1
TGCAGTGCAAAATCAGGGTTCACTAATGAAAAACCGTTTTTT | CSAKSGFTNEKPFF | TRBV20-1 | NA | NA | TRBJ1-4
TGCAGTGCTAGAGACAGGGTGCTGGTTGAAAAACTGTTTTTT | CSARDRVLVEKLFF | TRBV20-1 | NA | NA | TRBJ1-4
TGTGCCACCAGCGGCAGGACAGGGCATGAAAAACTGTTTTTT | CATSGRTGHEKLFF | TRBV15 | TRBD1 | few | TRBJ1-4
TGTGCCAGCAGTTTGTACCGGGACAGGGGTTCTTATGAGCAGTTCTTC | CASSLYRDRGSYEQFF | TRBV28 | TRBD1 | few | TRBJ2-1
TGTGCCATCAGTGAGTTCGGGCCTGACTCTGGGGCCAACGTCCTGACTTTC | CAISEFGPDSGANVLTF | TRBV10-3 | NA | NA | TRBJ2-6
TGTGCCACCGGTCGAGGGGCTTATGAGCAGTTCTTC | CATGRGAYEQFF | TRBV24-1 | NA | NA | TRBJ2-1
TGTGCCAGCAGTTACTCCCGCGGGACAGAAACAATTGGGGGCTACGAGCAGTACTTC | CASSYSRGTETIGGYEQYF | TRBV6-2/TRBV6-3 | NA | NA | TRBJ2-7
TGTGCCAGCGGACCCGGACTTTACGGATCCTACAATGAGCAGTTCTTC | CASGPGLYGSYNEQFF | TRBV2 | NA | NA | TRBJ2-1
TGTGCCAGCAGTAACCCAGCAAGTCGTAGGGAGCAGTACTTC | CASSNPASRREQYF | TRBV6-2/TRBV6-3 | NA | NA | TRBJ2-7
TGTGCCAGTAGTATGTGGCAGGGCTCCTACCGAAGAAATGGCTACACCTTC | CASSMWQGSYRRNGYTF | TRBV19 | NA | NA | TRBJ1-2
TGTGCCAGCCGAGGGGGTATCTACACCGGGGAGCTGTTTTTT | CASRGGIYTGELFF | TRBV28 | NA | NA | TRBJ2-2
TGTGCCAGTACCCCAGGGCTCAACTATGGCTACACCTTC | CASTPGLNYGYTF | TRBV19 | NA | few | TRBJ1-2
TGTGCCAGCAGCTTAGGGACTAGCGAGGCCTACGAGCAGTACTTC | CASSLGTSEAYEQYF | TRBV7-3 | TRBD2 | once | TRBJ2-7
TGTGCCAGCAGCTTAAACATTCCGAGCTCCTACAATGAGCAGTTCTTC | CASSLNIPSSYNEQFF | TRBV7-3 | NA | few | TRBJ2-1
TGTGCCAGTAGTATAGGGAAAGGGGGAGGCAATCAGCCCCAGCATTTT | CASSIGKGGGNQPQHF | TRBV19 | NA | few | TRBJ1-5
TGTGCCAGTAGCGGGTACCAAGAGACCCAGTACTTC | CASSGYQETQYF | TRBV2 | TRBD2 | NA | TRBJ2-5
TGTGCCAGCAGCTTAGAGATTCCTACTAGCGGGAGTGTCGATGAGCAGTTCTTC | CASSLEIPTSGSVDEQFF | TRBV7-2 | TRBD2 | NA | TRBJ2-1
TGTGCCAGCAGTTATTCCGGGGGGCACACTGAAGCTTTCTTT | CASSYSGGHTEAFF | TRBV6-2/TRBV6-3 | NA | NA | TRBJ1-1
TGTGCCAGCAGTTACGATAACCCCAGAGAGAAAGAGACCCAGTACTTC | CASSYDNPREKETQYF | TRBV6-2/TRBV6-3 | NA | NA | TRBJ2-5
TGTGCCAGCAGTTTGGGCGGCTCCACTGAAGCTTTCTTT | CASSLGGSTEAFF | TRBV12-3/TRBV12-4 | NA | once | TRBJ1-1
TGTGCCAGCAATAACAGGCAGAACACTGAAGCTTTCTTT | CASNNRQNTEAFF | TRBV6-1 | NA | few | TRBJ1-1
TGTGCCAGCAGCCCGGGTACTAGAAGCCAAGAGACCCAGTACTTC | CASSPGTRSQETQYF | TRBV5-8 | NA | NA | TRBJ2-5
TGCAGTGCTAGAGCCGGGACAGGGAGTCAGCCCCAGCATTTT | CSARAGTGSQPQHF | TRBV20-1 | TRBD1 | once | TRBJ1-5
TGTGCCAGCAGCCAAGAACCTAGCCAAGGGACCCAGTACTTC | CASSQEPSQGTQYF | TRBV3-1 | NA | few | TRBJ2-5
TGCAGCGTGACACCGGGACTAGGAGAATACGAGCAGTACTTC | CSVTPGLGEYEQYF | TRBV29-1 | TRBD2 | NA | TRBJ2-7
TGCAGTGCTAGGGACCTAGCGGGAGTTGCAGATACGCAGTATTTT | CSARDLAGVADTQYF | TRBV20-1 | TRBD2 | few | TRBJ2-3
TGTGCCACCAGTGACCCCAGTCCGGGGAACACCGGGGAGCTGTTTTTT | CATSDPSPGNTGELFF | TRBV24-1 | NA | NA | TRBJ2-2
TGTGCCAGCAGCTACGGTGGGAGGGCCGGCACAGATACGCAGTATTTT | CASSYGGRAGTDTQYF | TRBV6-5 | TRBD2 | few | TRBJ2-3
TGTGCCAGCAGCCGAACCTACGAGCAGTACTTC | CASSRTYEQYF | TRBV28 | NA | NA | TRBJ2-7
TGCGCCAGCAGCCCGGGACAGGGGGCCTACGAGCAGTACTTC | CASSPGQGAYEQYF | TRBV5-1 | TRBD1 | few | TRBJ2-7
TGTGCCAGCAATTCAGCGGACCTCCGATACGAGCAGTACTTC | CASNSADLRYEQYF | TRBV2 | NA | NA | TRBJ2-7
TGTGCCAGCACGGAGAACACTGAAGCTTTCTTT | CASTENTEAFF | TRBV2 | NA | NA | TRBJ1-1
TGTGCCTGGAGTGTACTCGGGGAGCTGTTTTTT | CAWSVLGELFF | TRBV30 | NA | NA | TRBJ2-2
TGTGCCTGGAGTGCGGAGGACTATGGCTACACCTTC | CAWSAEDYGYTF | TRBV30 | NA | NA | TRBJ1-2
TGTGCCAGTAGTTCCCTGCCGGGACTAAGAAGTTCCTACGAGCAGTACTTC | CASSSLPGLRSSYEQYF | TRBV19 | TRBD2 | NA | TRBJ2-7
TGTGCCAGCAGTTTGGCAGGGGGCATGGGCGGCTACACCTTC | CASSLAGGMGGYTF | TRBV12-3/TRBV12-4 | TRBD1 | few | TRBJ1-2
TGCAGTGCGAGCCGACAAAGCGGACTAGCGGTCACAGATACGCAGTATTTT | CSASRQSGLAVTDTQYF | TRBV20-1 | TRBD2 | NA | TRBJ2-3
TGTGCCAGCAGCTCTACTGACGGCAACTATGGCTACACCTTC | CASSSTDGNYGYTF | TRBV5-4 | NA | once | TRBJ1-2
TGTGCCAGCAACCTATATGGGACGGGCAATCAGCCCCAGCATTTT | CASNLYGTGNQPQHF | TRBV7-2 | NA | NA | TRBJ1-5